Below, 20 T cell receptor beta chains from the same sample are listed, as sequenced in a study of blood T cell repertoires in COVID-19. Libraries were prepared by immunoSEQ multiplex PCR; TCRdb keeps only in-frame clonotypes and omits some of them. Here the sample spans 110,000 or so clones, roughly four fifths being singletons. The sample was peripheral blood. Receptors were obtained from a human donor in a cohort sampled during active COVID-19.

V and J are TRBV20-1 and TRBJ2-3, with 14 bases aligning to TRBD2. V lost 3 bases, J lost 1 base, and 6 bases stayed unmatched. The CDR3 has 17 amino acids. Germline V gives CDR1 DFQATT, CDR2 SNEGSKA (reference sequence). CDR3 coding DNA: TGCAGTGCTAGTGGACTAGCGGGGGGTCCTGGCACAGATACGCAGTATTTT. Residues: CSASGLAGGPGTDTQYF.

The CDR3 loop is CASSVVPGGAEQYF. The CDR3 DNA reads as TGTGCCAGCAGCGTAGTGCCAGGGGGCGCCGAGCAGTACTTC. The chain is built from TRBV9 and TRBJ2-7; 8 positions agree with TRBD1. Germline trimming cut 0 bases from V and 6 bases from J; bases unmatched to any gene: 5. Germline lookup yields CDR1 SGDLS and CDR2 YYNGEE. The CDR3 spans 14 residues.

The chain is built from TRBV2 and TRBJ1-2; 10 nucleotides align to TRBD1. J was trimmed by 4 bases and V by 6 bases; bases with no gene match: 5. The CDR3 totals 14 residues. CDR1 SNHLY and CDR2 FYNNEI come from the germline V gene. CDR3 bases: TGTGCCAGCAGCCTCGACAGGGGGCTCTATGGCTACACCTTC. It translates to CASSLDRGLYGYTF. The whole variable domain, filled in from reference TRBV2 and TRBJ1-2, reads EPEVTQTPSHQVTQMGQEVILRCVPISNHLYFYWYRQILGQKVEFLVSFYNNEISEKSEIFDDQFSVERPDGSNFTLKIRSTKLEDSAMYFCASSLDRGLYGYTFGSGTRLTVV.

This clone showed up just a few times. V gene TRBV2 combines with J gene TRBJ2-2; 12 nucleotides match TRBD1. The germline CDR1 and CDR2 sequences are SNHLY and FYNNEI. J was trimmed by 2 bases and V by 6 bases; bases with no gene match: 7. CDR3 size: 17 residues. CDR3 nucleotide sequence: TGTGCCAGCAGCTCCGGGACAGGGGGCACAAACACCGGGGAGCTGTTTTTT. This codes for CASSSGTGGTNTGELFF.

The rearrangement joins TRBV10-3 to TRBJ1-1; 9 bases map to TRBD1. Germline CDR1 reads ENHRY; CDR2 reads SYGVKD. With 3 bases clipped from V and 1 base from J, the junction kept 9 bases outside the gene matches. The CDR3 has 17 amino acids. CDR3 sequence reads: CAISDTRDRDWNTEAFF. The DNA for the CDR3 is TGTGCCATCAGTGACACCCGGGACAGGGACTGGAACACTGAAGCTTTCTTT.

This clone occurred once. V gene TRBV7-8 combines with J gene TRBJ2-5, with D perhaps matching TRBD2 (5 bases). Trimming shortened V by 2 bases and J by 2 bases, and 9 bases separated the two germline ends. This CDR3 is 14 amino acids long. CDR1 and CDR2 from the germline V gene are SGHVS and FQNEAQ. CDR3 region: CASSLYGEQETQYF. The CDR3 DNA is TGTGCCAGCAGCTTATACGGGGAGCAAGAGACCCAGTACTTC.

The rearrangement uses TRBV28 and TRBJ2-2, with D possibly TRBD1 on 5 matching bases. V lost 7 bases, J lost 0 bases, and 12 bases lay in between. This CDR3 has 15 residues. Germline CDR1 and CDR2: MDHEN and SYDVKM. The CDR3 coding sequence is TGTGCCAGCAATCGAGGCAGGGCGAACACCGGGGAGCTGTTTTTT. Residues: CASNRGRANTGELFF.

The chain is built from TRBV12-3 or TRBV12-4 and TRBJ2-1; 8 nucleotides line up with TRBD2. V lost 4 bases, J lost 9 bases, and 5 bases stayed unmatched. The CDR3 runs to 13 residues. The CDR3 reads CASSSGLAREQFF. CDR3 nucleotides: TGTGCCAGCAGTTCCGGACTAGCTCGTGAGCAGTTCTTC.

The chain is built from TRBV7-8 and TRBJ2-5; D not certain. This CDR3 contains 17 residues. CDR1 is SGHVS, CDR2 FQNEAQ, per germline. Trimming removed 0 bases from V and 5 bases from J, with 19 bases in between. The DNA of the CDR3 is TGTGCCAGCAGCTTAGCGCCGAAGACTCTCGCTACGGAGACCCAGTACTTC. Protein: CASSLAPKTLATETQYF.

The sample holds a few counts of this clone. The V call is TRBV23-1, the J call TRBJ2-7; 8 bases fit TRBD2. TRBV23-1 is sorted into the ORF group, with uncertain function. CDR3 length equals 14 residues. The J segment lost 5 bases and the V segment lost 6 bases, leaving 9 bases of the junction unmatched. CDR3 residues: CASRIERGTDEQYF. Here the CDR3 DNA reads TGCGCCAGCAGAATAGAGCGGGGGACGGACGAGCAGTACTTC.

The V and J genes are TRBV5-1 and TRBJ2-2; 7 nucleotides match TRBD1. CDR1 is SGHRS and CDR2 is YFSETQ in the germline V gene. CDR3 length: 15 residues. V was clipped by 4 bases and J by 2 bases; unmatched bases: 5. Here the CDR3 reads CASSGRDRNTGELFF. CDR3 DNA: TGCGCCAGCAGCGGACGGGACAGAAACACCGGGGAGCTGTTTTTT.

The rearrangement uses TRBV10-3 and TRBJ1-4; 9 bases fit TRBD1. The CDR3 spans 14 residues. Looked up from germline, CDR1 is ENHRY and CDR2 is SYGVKD. V gave up 6 bases and J gave up 5 bases; unmatched junction bases: 4. In nucleotides, the CDR3 is TGTGCCATCAGCGCCGGGACAGGGAATGAAAAACTGTTTTTT. Its translation is CAISAGTGNEKLFF.

The rearrangement uses TRBV28 and TRBJ2-7; 8 positions agree with TRBD2. Unmatched junction bases numbered 6, after V lost 1 base and J lost 4 bases. The CDR3 loop spans 15 amino acids. Per germline, CDR1 MDHEN and CDR2 SYDVKM. DNA of the CDR3: TGTGCCAGCAGTTTATCTAACGGGGGGGTTTACGAGCAGTACTTC. Translation gives CASSLSNGGVYEQYF.

The chain is built from TRBV10-1 and TRBJ2-7; possibly TRBD1 for D (6 bases). The CDR3 has 15 amino acids. Trimming stripped 6 bases from V and 5 bases from J, with 20 bases between. Germline assignment: CDR1 WNHNN and CDR2 SYGVQD (reference sequence). DNA for the CDR3: TGCGCCAGCAGCTCCGGGACATCTGGAACCGACGAGCAGTACTTC. Amino acid sequence: CASSSGTSGTDEQYF.

V is TRBV19 and J is TRBJ1-1; 8 bases align to TRBD1. The length of the CDR3 is 15 residues. The trim removed 5 bases at V and 1 base at J, leaving 6 bases unmatched. CDR1 is LNHDA and CDR2 is SQIVND in the germline V gene (reference sequence). The CDR3 sequence is CASSRQGQPNTEAFF. The CDR3 nucleotides are TGTGCCAGTAGTCGACAGGGGCAACCGAACACTGAAGCTTTCTTT.

V usage is TRBV2 and J usage is TRBJ1-2; tentatively, D is TRBD1 (5 bases). Germline V lookup: CDR1 SNHLY, CDR2 FYNNEI. Trimming removed 6 bases from V and 9 bases from J, with 11 bases in between. The length of the CDR3 is 11 residues. The CDR3 coding sequence is TGTGCCAGCAGGAGACAGCCAAGCTACACCTTC. It yields the protein CASRRQPSYTF.

The V gene is TRBV19, the J gene TRBJ2-2, with a weak D call TRBD1 (5 bases). Trimming pared 8 bases from V and 0 bases from J, leaving 13 bases between. Germline CDR1 reads LNHDA; CDR2 reads SQIVND (reference sequence). The CDR3 loop spans 15 amino acids. CDR3 DNA: TGTGCCAGTCAGACTGGACACACGAACACCGGGGAGCTGTTTTTT. Amino acids: CASQTGHTNTGELFF. Variable domain in full (rest from reference TRBV19 and TRBJ2-2): DGGITQSPKYLFRKEGQNVTLSCEQNLNHDAMYWYRQDPGQGLRLIYYSQIVNDFQKGDIAEGYSVSREKKESFPLTVTSAQKNPTAFYLCASQTGHTNTGELFFGEGSRLTVL.

This clone was seen once. This chain links TRBV18 with TRBJ1-1, with D uncertain. Germline assignment: CDR1 KGHSH and CDR2 LQKENI. With 3 bases removed from V and 1 base from J, the gap between germline ends came to 6 bases. This CDR3 region has 13 residues. The chain's CDR3 is CASSPIGNTEAFF. CDR3 nucleotide sequence: TGTGCCAGCTCACCGATCGGGAACACTGAAGCTTTCTTT.

The V gene is TRBV19, the J gene TRBJ1-2; 7 nucleotides match TRBD1. Germline-derived CDR1 and CDR2 are LNHDA and SQIVND (reference sequence). The ends lost 3 bases at V and 0 bases at J; junction bases unmatched: 4. The CDR3 spans 15 residues. CDR3 nucleotide sequence: TGTGCCAGTAGTATCCGGACAGGAGCTAACTATGGCTACACCTTC. This sequence encodes CASSIRTGANYGYTF.

V gene TRBV27 combines with J gene TRBJ2-7; D perhaps matches TRBD1 (6 bases). The V gene's germline CDR1 is MNHEY and CDR2 SMNVEV (reference sequence). The CDR3 contains 14 residues. The V and J ends lost 6 bases and 0 bases respectively, with 12 bases between them. The chain's CDR3 is CASRGYRDSYEQYF. The CDR3 DNA follows: TGTGCCAGCAGGGGATACAGGGACTCCTACGAGCAGTACTTC.